The entry below gives a single T cell receptor (beta chain) sequence along with its context. No antigen is known for it. Assay used: immunoSEQ multiplex PCR; TCRdb lists only in-frame clones, some missing. The table has some 110,000 clones, around 88% seen once. This sample was included in a study of T cell responses to AZD1222 COVID-19 vaccine. As for the study in general: Second-dose timings of about 4 or about 12 weeks were pooled. Overall study results and limits: Only a handful of AZD1222 recipients tested seropositive at baseline. Clonal diversity was possibly underestimated, and white British individuals and females predominated among donors. Spike-wide coverage was observed for vaccine-associated CD4 TCRs, with dominant responses at 160-218 and 743-854.

This CDR3 has 16 amino acids. V dropped 1 base and J dropped 7; count of bases not matched to a gene: 9. The germline CDR1 and CDR2 sequences are MNHEY and SVGAGI. Material: peripheral blood, obtained on day 0 of AZD1222 vaccination. This clonotype was sampled from an adult in good health. V and J are TRBV6-5 and TRBJ2-7; 11 bases align to TRBD1. The CDR3 bases are TGTGCCAGCAGTTACTATTCATCTGGGACAGGGGGAGAGCAGTACTTC. Translation gives CASSYYSSGTGGEQYF.